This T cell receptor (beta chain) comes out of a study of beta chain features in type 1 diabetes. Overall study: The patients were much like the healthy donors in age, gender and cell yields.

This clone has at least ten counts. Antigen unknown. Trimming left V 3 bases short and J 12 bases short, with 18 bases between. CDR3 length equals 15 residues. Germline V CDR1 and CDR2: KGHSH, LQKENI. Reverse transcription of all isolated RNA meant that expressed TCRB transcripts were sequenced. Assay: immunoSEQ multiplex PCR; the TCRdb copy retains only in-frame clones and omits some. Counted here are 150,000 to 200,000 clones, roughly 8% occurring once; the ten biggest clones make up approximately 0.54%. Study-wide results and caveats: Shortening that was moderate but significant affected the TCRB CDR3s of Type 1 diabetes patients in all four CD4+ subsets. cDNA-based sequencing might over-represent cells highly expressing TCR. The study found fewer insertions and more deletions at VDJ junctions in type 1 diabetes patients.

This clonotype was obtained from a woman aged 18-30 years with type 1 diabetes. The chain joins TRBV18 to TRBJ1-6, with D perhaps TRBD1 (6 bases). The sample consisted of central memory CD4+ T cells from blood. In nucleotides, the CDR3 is TGTGCCAGCTCACCTTCGCGGGGGGCCGGGGAACCCCTCCACTTT. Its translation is CASSPSRGAGEPLHF.